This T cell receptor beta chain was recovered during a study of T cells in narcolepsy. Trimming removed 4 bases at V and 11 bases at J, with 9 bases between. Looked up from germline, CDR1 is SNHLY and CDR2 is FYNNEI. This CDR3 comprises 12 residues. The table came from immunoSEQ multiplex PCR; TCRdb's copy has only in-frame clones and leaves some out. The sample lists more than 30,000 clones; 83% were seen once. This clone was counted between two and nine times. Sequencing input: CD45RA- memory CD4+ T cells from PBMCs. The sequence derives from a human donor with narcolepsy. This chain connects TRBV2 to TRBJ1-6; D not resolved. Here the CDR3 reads CASSGALPPLHF. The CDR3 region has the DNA TGTGCCAGCAGTGGGGCCTTACCACCCCTCCACTTT.